Listed here are 29 T cell receptor beta chains from one sample, sequenced in a study of OX40 agonist ivuxolimab in advanced cancers. Clones were read by immunoSEQ multiplex PCR, and TCRdb kept only the in-frame ones, dropping some. The table shows tens of thousands of clones, with around nine tenths occurring only once. This specimen consisted of CD4+ or CD8+ T cells sorted from blood, obtained in a trial of the OX40 agonist ivuxolimab. These receptors were obtained from an adult with an advanced solid tumor such as melanoma, head and neck, liver or kidney cancer.

The genes are TRBV4-3 and TRBJ2-1; 8 positions agree with TRBD1. Germline V gene sequence: CDR1 LGHNA, CDR2 YSLEER. This CDR3 region has 15 residues. V trimming: 4 bases; J trimming: 3 bases; junction bases outside the gene matches: 5. Here the CDR3 reads CASSPDREGYNEQFF. The CDR3 bases are TGCGCCAGCAGCCCGGACAGGGAAGGCTACAATGAGCAGTTCTTC.

The chain is built from TRBV13 and TRBJ2-1; maybe TRBD2 (5 bases). This CDR3 is built from 13 residues. V was cut by 1 base and J by 8 bases, with 9 bases left in between. Germline values: CDR1 PRHDT, CDR2 FYEKMQ (reference sequence). The CDR3 region has the DNA TGTGCCAGCAGCTTAGAGGGTAGCGATGAGCAGTTCTTC. Encoded protein: CASSLEGSDEQFF. Supplemented by reference TRBV13 and TRBJ2-1, the full variable domain reads AAGVIQSPRHLIKEKRETATLKCYPIPRHDTVYWYQQGPGQDPQFLISFYEKMQSDKGSIPDRFSAQQFSDYHSELNMSSLELGDSALYFCASSLEGSDEQFFGPGTRLTVL.

V and J are TRBV11-3 and TRBJ2-1; D call uncertain. CDR3 length: 13 amino acids. Trimming stripped 1 base from V and 4 bases from J, with 5 bases between. Germline assignment: CDR1 SGHNT and CDR2 YENEEA. The CDR3 loop is CASSLGAYNEQFF. Here the CDR3 DNA reads TGTGCCAGCAGCTTAGGTGCTTACAATGAGCAGTTCTTC.

A remark on this clone: One end of the junction varies from germline; a read error may be responsible. The genes are TRBV7-9 and TRBJ2-5, with 9 bases identical to TRBD1. Germline loops: CDR1 SEHNR, CDR2 FQNEAQ (reference sequence). The CDR3 consists of 17 residues. The CDR3 region is CASSLAPGQGHQETQYF. The CDR3 DNA sequence: TGTGCCAGCAGCCTAGCGCCGGGACAGGGCCACCAAGAGACCCAGTACTTC.

The rearrangement uses TRBV28 and TRBJ1-2; D remains ambiguous. V was pared by 3 bases and J by 4 bases, with 9 bases between. Germline V gene sequence: CDR1 MDHEN, CDR2 SYDVKM. The CDR3 spans 13 residues. CDR3 nucleotide sequence: TGTGCCAGCAGTTTTGGGGTTAGCTATGGCTACACCTTC. Protein product: CASSFGVSYGYTF.

V usage is TRBV29-1 and J usage is TRBJ2-2, with 7 bases that match TRBD1. The CDR3 totals 16 residues. The V gene's germline CDR1 is SQVTM and CDR2 ANQGSEA. V shed 7 bases, J shed 1 base, and the junction held 12 bases outside the gene matches. The CDR3 DNA follows: TGCAGCGCTCAAAAGACCGGGACAGAGAACACCGGGGAGCTGTTTTTT. Its translation: CSAQKTGTENTGELFF.

This chain joins TRBV6-1 and TRBJ2-5, with 8 bases identical to TRBD1. Germline trimming cut 5 bases from V and 5 bases from J; bases unmatched to any gene: 10. The CDR3 sequence is 15 residues long. The V gene's germline CDR1 is MNHNS and CDR2 SASEGT. The chain's CDR3 is CASSPDRGGAETQYF. In DNA, the CDR3 is TGTGCCAGCAGTCCCGACAGGGGCGGGGCGGAGACCCAGTACTTC.

A few counts support this clone. The V call is TRBV7-9, the J call TRBJ1-1, with a possible D match to TRBD1 (6 bases). V was trimmed by 2 bases and J by 8 bases, leaving 12 bases between them. The CDR3 consists of 13 residues. Germline V gene sequence: CDR1 SEHNR, CDR2 FQNEAQ (reference sequence). The CDR3 bases are TGTGCCAGCAGCTTAACCTCGGACAGCGAAGCTTTCTTT. Its protein is CASSLTSDSEAFF.

This clone is a singleton in its sample. The rearrangement links TRBV9 to TRBJ2-1; D is possibly TRBD2 (5 bases). This CDR3 region has 13 residues. Deletions cut 7 bases from V and 6 bases from J, with 14 bases between. Looked up from germline, CDR1 is SGDLS and CDR2 is YYNGEE. The DNA of the CDR3 is TGTGCCAGCTCAGATAGCGTGGGCAATGAGCAGTTCTTC. Translated, it gives CASSDSVGNEQFF.

The chain combines TRBV7-8 with TRBJ1-6, with D hard to call. V was trimmed by 2 bases and J by 6 bases, leaving 11 bases between them. CDR1 SGHVS and CDR2 FQNEAQ come from the germline V gene. This CDR3 is built from 15 residues. This CDR3 is CASSLSGSLNSPLHF. CDR3 DNA: TGTGCCAGCAGCTTATCCGGGTCGCTTAATTCACCCCTCCACTTT.

The chain joins TRBV11-3 to TRBJ2-3, with TRBD2 matching 12 bases. Germline assignment: CDR1 SGHNT and CDR2 YENEEA. The CDR3 extends over 15 amino acids. V shed 7 bases, J shed 4 bases, and the junction held 6 bases outside the gene matches. The CDR3 sequence is CASTRTSGIPDTQYF. The CDR3 DNA follows: TGTGCCAGCACCAGGACTAGCGGGATTCCAGATACGCAGTATTTT. The full variable domain, rest sourced from reference TRBV11-3 and TRBJ2-3, is EAGVVQSPRYKIIEKKQPVAFWCNPISGHNTLYWYLQNLGQGPELLIRYENEEAVDDSQLPKDRFSAERLKGVDSTLKIQPAELGDSAVYLCASTRTSGIPDTQYFGPGTRLTVL.

The V call is TRBV6-5, the J call TRBJ1-1; D perhaps matches TRBD1 (5 bases). With 8 bases removed from V and 6 bases from J, the gap between germline ends came to 16 bases. Germline loops: CDR1 MNHEY, CDR2 SVGAGI. There are 13 residues in the CDR3. The CDR3 coding sequence is TGTGCCAGCCGGGACTTAAAATCCCCTGAAGCTTTCTTT. Protein: CASRDLKSPEAFF.

This chain uses TRBV6-5 with TRBJ1-2; TRBD1 matches 7 bases. Germline assignment: CDR1 MNHEY and CDR2 SVGAGI. Trimming removed 3 bases from V and 3 bases from J; junction bases left unmatched: 4. CDR3 size: 14 residues. CDR3 loop: CASSYADRDYGYTF. The CDR3 DNA reads TGTGCCAGCAGTTATGCAGACAGGGACTATGGCTACACCTTC.

This chain's CDR3 is CASSPTGNYGYTF. The CDR3 nucleotides read TGTGCCAGCAGCCCGACAGGGAACTATGGCTACACCTTC. This chain links TRBV11-1 with TRBJ1-2; 7 bases align to TRBD1. Germline CDR1 reads SGHAT; CDR2 reads FQDESV (reference sequence). This CDR3 is 13 amino acids long. Trimming removed 5 bases from V and 2 bases from J; junction bases left unmatched: 2.

The chain recombines TRBV27 with TRBJ1-1; 7 nucleotides agree with TRBD1. The ends lost 5 bases at V and 2 bases at J; junction bases unmatched: 5. From germline, CDR1 is MNHEY and CDR2 SMNVEV (reference sequence). The CDR3 spans 14 residues. Written as DNA, the CDR3 is TGTGCCAGCAGTCCCGGGACAGCAAACACTGAAGCTTTCTTT. Its protein is CASSPGTANTEAFF.

The chain links TRBV5-6 to TRBJ2-7; the D call may be TRBD1 or TRBD2 (5 bases each). CDR1 SGHDT and CDR2 YYEEEE come from the germline V gene. The CDR3 has 15 residues. Between the trimmed V and J ends, which lost 4 bases and 2 bases, there was a span of 16 bases. The CDR3 DNA is TGTGCCAGCAGCGCCGGCGGCCGGGGCGCCTACGAGCAGTACTTC. This translates into CASSAGGRGAYEQYF. Based on the CDR3 plus reference TRBV5-6 and TRBJ2-7, the full variable domain is DAGVTQSPTHLIKTRGQQVTLRCSPKSGHDTVSWYQQALGQGPQFIFQYYEEEERQRGNFPDRFSGHQFPNYSSELNVNALLLGDSALYLCASSAGGRGAYEQYFGPGTRLTVT.

The V call is TRBV13, the J call TRBJ2-2; 8 positions match TRBD2. CDR1 PRHDT and CDR2 FYEKMQ come from the germline V gene (reference sequence). This CDR3 comprises 16 residues. V dropped 5 bases and J dropped 4; count of bases not matched to a gene: 9. The DNA of the CDR3 is TGTGCCAGCAGCCACGCCCTAGCGGGTTTCACCGGGGAGCTGTTTTTT. Translated, it gives CASSHALAGFTGELFF.

The J gene is TRBJ2-1, the V gene TRBV7-9, with a possible D match to TRBD2 (5 bases). Between the trimmed V and J ends, which lost 6 bases and 0 bases, there was a span of 12 bases. The germline V gene has CDR1 SEHNR and CDR2 FQNEAQ (reference sequence). The CDR3 sequence is 15 residues long. In nucleotides, the CDR3 is TGTGCCAGCAGTCCCACGAGGGACTCCTACAATGAGCAGTTCTTC. This codes for CASSPTRDSYNEQFF.

As to this clone: An end of the junction does not agree with germline; a read error may underlie this. The chain has TRBV5-1 and TRBJ2-4, with 7 bases fitting TRBD1. The CDR3 is 13 amino acids. Germline V gives CDR1 SGHRS, CDR2 YFSETQ. For the CDR3, the DNA is TGTGCCAGCAGCTTGGGGACAGCGAACATTCAGTACTTC. Amino acids: CASSLGTANIQYF.

The chain joins TRBV7-8 to TRBJ1-1; D may be TRBD1 (6 bases). V lost 2 bases and J 6 bases, leaving 13 bases between the germline ends. The germline CDR1 and CDR2 sequences are SGHVS and FQNEAQ. This CDR3 region has 14 residues. This CDR3 reads CASSLTPTGAEAFF. Here the CDR3 DNA reads TGTGCCAGCAGCTTAACCCCGACAGGCGCTGAAGCTTTCTTT.

The genes are TRBV4-2 and TRBJ2-1; no clear D. The CDR3 contains 12 residues. Germline V gives CDR1 LGHNA, CDR2 YNFKEQ. The ends were cut back, 4 bases at V and 5 bases at J, with 6 bases in the middle. CDR3 protein: CASSPPDNEQFF. The CDR3, as DNA: TGTGCCAGCAGCCCGCCGGACAATGAGCAGTTCTTC.

The chain carries TRBV13 and TRBJ2-7; D unclear. Trimming cost V 0 bases and J 0 bases, with 6 bases left between them. CDR3 length equals 14 residues. CDR1 is PRHDT, CDR2 FYEKMQ, per germline (reference sequence). Here the CDR3 DNA reads TGTGCCAGCAGCTTAGGGCCAAGCTCCTACGAGCAGTACTTC. The encoded protein is CASSLGPSSYEQYF.

This chain uses TRBV2 with TRBJ1-1; a weak D match, TRBD1 (6 bases). Between the trimmed V and J ends, which lost 0 bases and 7 bases, there was a span of 18 bases. The germline V gene has CDR1 SNHLY and CDR2 FYNNEI. This CDR3 comprises 16 residues. The CDR3 is CASSEALQGTNGEAFF. CDR3 nucleotides: TGTGCCAGCAGTGAAGCGCTTCAGGGGACGAACGGTGAAGCTTTCTTT.

The chain couples TRBV11-2 to TRBJ1-1, with unresolved D. V lost 3 bases and J 3 bases, leaving 5 bases between the germline ends. This CDR3 is 12 amino acids long. Germline values: CDR1 SGHAT, CDR2 FQNNGV. The CDR3 loop is CASSFGDTEAFF. Here the CDR3 DNA reads TGTGCCAGCAGCTTTGGGGACACTGAAGCTTTCTTT.

The genes are TRBV4-3 and TRBJ1-6; TRBD1 agrees at 7 bases. After removal of 4 bases from V and 6 bases from J, the junction contained 6 bases not matched to a gene. In germline, CDR1 is LGHNA, CDR2 YSLEER. CDR3 size: 15 residues. CDR3 sequence (DNA): TGCGCCAGCAGCCGAGACCGGGACAGTAATTCACCCCTCCACTTT. Residues: CASSRDRDSNSPLHF.

This chain's CDR3 is CASLRGPINEKLFF. Here the CDR3 DNA reads TGTGCCAGCCTCAGGGGACCGATAAATGAAAAACTGTTTTTT. V usage is TRBV6-1 and J usage is TRBJ1-4, with D possibly matching TRBD1 (6 bases). Per the germline V gene, CDR1 is MNHNS and CDR2 is SASEGT. V dropped 8 bases and J dropped 5 bases, with 15 bases sitting between them. The CDR3 runs 14 residues.

The chain is built from TRBV2 and TRBJ2-7; 10 bases fit TRBD1. Per the germline V gene, CDR1 is SNHLY and CDR2 is FYNNEI. The CDR3 contains 12 residues. J lost 3 bases, V lost 10 bases, and 3 bases had no gene match. The CDR3 is CATWTGGYEQYF. The CDR3 nucleotides are TGTGCCACTTGGACAGGGGGCTACGAGCAGTACTTC.

The rearrangement links TRBV4-3 to TRBJ1-2; D remains unclear. The V and J ends lost 0 bases and 4 bases respectively, with 6 bases between them. The CDR3 is made up of 13 amino acids. The germline gives CDR1 LGHNA, CDR2 YSLEER. The CDR3 protein is CASSQEPAYGYTF. The CDR3 DNA reads TGCGCCAGCAGCCAAGAGCCCGCCTATGGCTACACCTTC.

CDR3 in amino acids: CASSPTGLNYYGYTF. The CDR3 DNA sequence: TGTGCCAGCAGCCCGACAGGTCTAAACTACTATGGCTACACCTTC. This chain connects TRBV27 to TRBJ1-2, with a tentative D call TRBD1 (6 bases). Germline CDR1 reads MNHEY; CDR2 reads SMNVEV (reference sequence). Trimming stripped 6 bases from V and 3 bases from J, with 17 bases between. The CDR3 spans 15 residues.